The text below deals with one T cell receptor beta chain. Both 60 Vbeta primers and 13 Jbeta primers went into the PCR. Libraries were prepared by immunoSEQ multiplex PCR; TCRdb keeps only in-frame clonotypes and omits some of them. The sample carries 250,000 to 300,000 clones, around 90% recorded once. The source of the sample is a study of cytomegalovirus exposure and HLA in healthy donors. As for the study in general: Samples from HLA-typed donors yielded about 85 million unique TCRs in an early data release.

The V gene end was trimmed by 5 bases and the J gene end by 4 bases; junction bases not matched to a gene: 18. The germline CDR1 and CDR2 sequences are LNHDA and SQIVND (reference sequence). The CDR3 totals 19 residues. The rearrangement uses TRBV19 and TRBJ1-3; 9 bases align to TRBD1. Sequencing was performed on PBMCs. This clonotype was obtained from a girl aged 2-9 years in good health and CMV-seronegative. The CDR3 loop reads CASSPVGGDRARTGNTIYF. For the CDR3, the DNA is TGTGCCAGTAGTCCCGTTGGAGGGGACAGGGCCCGAACCGGAAACACCATATATTTT. Using reference TRBV19 and TRBJ1-3 for the parts outside the CDR3, the full variable domain is DGGITQSPKYLFRKEGQNVTLSCEQNLNHDAMYWYRQDPGQGLRLIYYSQIVNDFQKGDIAEGYSVSREKKESFPLTVTSAQKNPTAFYLCASSPVGGDRARTGNTIYFGEGSWLTVV.